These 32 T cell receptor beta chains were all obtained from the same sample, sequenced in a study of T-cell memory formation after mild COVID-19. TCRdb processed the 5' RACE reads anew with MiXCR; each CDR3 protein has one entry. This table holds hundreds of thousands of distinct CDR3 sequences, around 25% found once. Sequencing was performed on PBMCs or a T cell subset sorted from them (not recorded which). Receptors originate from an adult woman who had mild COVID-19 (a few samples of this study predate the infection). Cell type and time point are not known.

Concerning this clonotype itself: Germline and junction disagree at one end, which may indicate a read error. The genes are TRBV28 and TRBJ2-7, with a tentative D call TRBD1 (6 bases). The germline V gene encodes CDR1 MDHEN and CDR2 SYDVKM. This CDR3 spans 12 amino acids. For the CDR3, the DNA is TGTGCCAGCGAGGGGGTCAGTTACGTGCAGTACTTC. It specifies CASEGVSYVQYF.

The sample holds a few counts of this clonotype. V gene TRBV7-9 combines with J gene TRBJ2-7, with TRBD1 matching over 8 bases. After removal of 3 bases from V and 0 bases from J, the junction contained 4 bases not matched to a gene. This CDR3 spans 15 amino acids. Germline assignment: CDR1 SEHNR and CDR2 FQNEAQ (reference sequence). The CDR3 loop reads CASSFGTGGSYEQYF. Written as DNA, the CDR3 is TGTGCCAGCAGCTTCGGTACAGGGGGCTCCTACGAGCAGTACTTC.

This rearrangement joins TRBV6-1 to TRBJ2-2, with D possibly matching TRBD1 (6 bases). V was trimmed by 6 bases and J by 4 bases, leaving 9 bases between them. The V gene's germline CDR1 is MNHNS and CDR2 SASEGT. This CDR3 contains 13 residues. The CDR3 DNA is TGTGCCAGCAGCATCAGGGGCACCGGGGAGCTGTTTTTT. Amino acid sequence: CASSIRGTGELFF.

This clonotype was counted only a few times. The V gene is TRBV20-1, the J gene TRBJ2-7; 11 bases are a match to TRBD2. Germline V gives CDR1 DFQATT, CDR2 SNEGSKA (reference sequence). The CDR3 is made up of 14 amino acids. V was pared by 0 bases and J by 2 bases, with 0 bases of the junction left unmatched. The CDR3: CSARDSGRAYEQYF. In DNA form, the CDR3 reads TGCAGTGCTAGAGATAGCGGGAGGGCCTACGAGCAGTACTTC.

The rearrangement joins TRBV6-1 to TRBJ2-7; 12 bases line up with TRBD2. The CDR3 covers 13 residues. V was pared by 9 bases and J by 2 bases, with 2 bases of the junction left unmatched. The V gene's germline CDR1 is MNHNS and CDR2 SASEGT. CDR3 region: CASGLAGPYEQYF. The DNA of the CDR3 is TGTGCCAGTGGACTAGCGGGACCCTACGAGCAGTACTTC.

CDR3 DNA: TGCAGCGCCATCTGGGGTGGGGAGACCCAGTACTTC. Amino acids: CSAIWGGETQYF. J is TRBJ2-5 and V is TRBV29-1, with D unclear. The V gene lost 7 bases and the J gene lost 5 bases, with 14 bases spanning the gap. Per the germline V gene, CDR1 is SQVTM and CDR2 is ANQGSEA. The length of the CDR3 is 12 residues. Full variable domain (rest looked up from reference TRBV29-1 and TRBJ2-5): SAVISQKPSRDICQRGTSLTIQCQVDSQVTMMFWYRQQPGQSLTLIATANQGSEATYESGFVIDKFPISRPNLTFSTLTVSNMSPEDSSIYLCSAIWGGETQYFGPGTRLLVL.

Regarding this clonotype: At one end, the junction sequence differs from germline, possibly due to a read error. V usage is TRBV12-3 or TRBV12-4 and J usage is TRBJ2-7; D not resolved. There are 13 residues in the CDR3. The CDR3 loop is CASSLDLELPILW. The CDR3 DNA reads TGTGCCAGCAGTCTGGACCTGGAGTTACCAATTCTCTGG.

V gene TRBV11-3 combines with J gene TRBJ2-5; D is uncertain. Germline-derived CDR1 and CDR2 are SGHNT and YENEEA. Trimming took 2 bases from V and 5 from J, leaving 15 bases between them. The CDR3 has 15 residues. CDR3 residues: CASSLSLGPVETQYF. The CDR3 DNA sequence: TGTGCCAGCAGCTTATCCCTCGGACCGGTGGAGACCCAGTACTTC.

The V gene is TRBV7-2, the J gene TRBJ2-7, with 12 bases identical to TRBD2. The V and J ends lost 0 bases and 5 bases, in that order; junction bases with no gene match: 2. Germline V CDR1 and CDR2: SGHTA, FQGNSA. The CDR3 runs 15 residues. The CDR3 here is CASSLALAGGHEQYF. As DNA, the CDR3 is TGTGCCAGCAGCTTAGCACTAGCGGGAGGCCACGAGCAGTACTTC.

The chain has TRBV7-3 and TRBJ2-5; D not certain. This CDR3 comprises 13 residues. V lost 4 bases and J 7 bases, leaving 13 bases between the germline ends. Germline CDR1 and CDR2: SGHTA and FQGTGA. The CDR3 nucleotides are TGTGCCAGCAGCTCCGGCCACGGAATGACCCAGTACTTC. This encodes CASSSGHGMTQYF.

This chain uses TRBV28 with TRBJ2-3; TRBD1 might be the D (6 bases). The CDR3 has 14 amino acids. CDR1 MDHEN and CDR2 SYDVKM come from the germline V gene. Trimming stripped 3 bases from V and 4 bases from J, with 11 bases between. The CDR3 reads CASSFTGSADTQYF. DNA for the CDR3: TGTGCCAGCAGTTTCACAGGGAGCGCAGATACGCAGTATTTT.

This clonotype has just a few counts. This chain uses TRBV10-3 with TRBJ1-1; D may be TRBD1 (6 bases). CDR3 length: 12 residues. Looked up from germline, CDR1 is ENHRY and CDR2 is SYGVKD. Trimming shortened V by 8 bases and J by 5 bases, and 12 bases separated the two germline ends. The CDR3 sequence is CAIGQQGTEAFF. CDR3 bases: TGTGCCATCGGTCAACAGGGAACTGAAGCTTTCTTT.

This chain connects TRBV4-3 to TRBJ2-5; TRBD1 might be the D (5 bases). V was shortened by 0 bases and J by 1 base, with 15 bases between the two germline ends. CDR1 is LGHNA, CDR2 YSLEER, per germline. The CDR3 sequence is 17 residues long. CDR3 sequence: CASSQDFGWGTQETQYF. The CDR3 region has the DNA TGCGCCAGCAGCCAAGATTTCGGGTGGGGCACCCAAGAGACCCAGTACTTC.

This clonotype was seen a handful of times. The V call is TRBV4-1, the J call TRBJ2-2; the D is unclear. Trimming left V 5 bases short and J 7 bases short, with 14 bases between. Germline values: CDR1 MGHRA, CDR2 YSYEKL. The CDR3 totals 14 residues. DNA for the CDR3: TGCGCCAGCAGCGCCTCGTGGACCGACGGGGAGCTGTTTTTT. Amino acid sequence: CASSASWTDGELFF.

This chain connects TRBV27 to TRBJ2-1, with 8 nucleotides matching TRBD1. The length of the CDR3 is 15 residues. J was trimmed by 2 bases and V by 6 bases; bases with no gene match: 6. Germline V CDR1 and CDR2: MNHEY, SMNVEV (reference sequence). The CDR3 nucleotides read TGTGCCAGCAGAACAAGACAGGGGACCTACAATGAGCAGTTCTTC. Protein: CASRTRQGTYNEQFF.

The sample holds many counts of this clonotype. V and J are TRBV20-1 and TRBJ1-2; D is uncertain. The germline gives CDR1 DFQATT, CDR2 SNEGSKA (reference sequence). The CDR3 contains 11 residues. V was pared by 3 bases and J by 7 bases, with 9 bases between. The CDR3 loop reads CSASGNSGYTF. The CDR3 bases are TGCAGTGCTAGCGGGAACAGTGGCTACACCTTC.

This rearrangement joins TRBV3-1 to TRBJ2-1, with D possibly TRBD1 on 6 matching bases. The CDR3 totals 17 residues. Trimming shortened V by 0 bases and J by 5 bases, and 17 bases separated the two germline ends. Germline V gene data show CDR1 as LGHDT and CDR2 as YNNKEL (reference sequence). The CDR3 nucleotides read TGTGCCAGCAGCCAAGACTCAGGGGCGATTGGGGACAATGAGCAGTTCTTC. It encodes CASSQDSGAIGDNEQFF.

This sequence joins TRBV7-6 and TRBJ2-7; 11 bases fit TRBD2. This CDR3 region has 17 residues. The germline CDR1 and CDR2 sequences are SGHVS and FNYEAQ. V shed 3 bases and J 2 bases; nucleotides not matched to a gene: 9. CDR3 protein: CASSLGGLAANPYEQYF. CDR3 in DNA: TGTGCCAGCAGCTTGGGGGGACTAGCGGCCAATCCCTACGAGCAGTACTTC.

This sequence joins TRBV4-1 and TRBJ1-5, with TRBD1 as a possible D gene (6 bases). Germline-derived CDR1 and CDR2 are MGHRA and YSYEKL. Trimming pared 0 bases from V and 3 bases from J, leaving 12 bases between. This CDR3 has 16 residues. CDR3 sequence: CASSQDRTATNQPQHF. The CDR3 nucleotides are TGCGCCAGCAGCCAAGATCGGACAGCTACCAATCAGCCCCAGCATTTT.

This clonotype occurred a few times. CDR3 nucleotides: TGTGCCAGCAGCGCGGGGAGCGGGGGGACAGATACGCAGTATTTT. Translated, it gives CASSAGSGGTDTQYF. The chain employs TRBV12-3 or TRBV12-4 and TRBJ2-3, with 9 bases fitting TRBD2. The CDR3 contains 15 residues. The J segment lost 3 bases and the V segment lost 6 bases, leaving 7 bases of the junction unmatched.

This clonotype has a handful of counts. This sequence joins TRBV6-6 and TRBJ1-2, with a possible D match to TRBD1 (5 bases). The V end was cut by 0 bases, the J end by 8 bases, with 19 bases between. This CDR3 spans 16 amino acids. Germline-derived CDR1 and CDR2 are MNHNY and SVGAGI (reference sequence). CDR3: CASSYSSGPDGRGYTF. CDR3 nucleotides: TGTGCCAGCAGTTACTCGTCAGGGCCCGATGGAAGGGGCTACACCTTC.

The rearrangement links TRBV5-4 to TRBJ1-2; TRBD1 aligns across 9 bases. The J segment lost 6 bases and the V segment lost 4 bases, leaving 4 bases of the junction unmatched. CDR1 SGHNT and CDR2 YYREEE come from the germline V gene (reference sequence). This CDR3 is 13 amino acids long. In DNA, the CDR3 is TGTGCCAGCAGCCGCGGGACAGGGAATGGCTACACCTTC. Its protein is CASSRGTGNGYTF. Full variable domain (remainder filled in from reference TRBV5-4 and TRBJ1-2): ETGVTQSPTHLIKTRGQQVTLRCSSQSGHNTVSWYQQALGQGPQFIFQYYREEENGRGNFPPRFSGLQFPNYSSELNVNALELDDSALYLCASSRGTGNGYTFGSGTRLTVV.

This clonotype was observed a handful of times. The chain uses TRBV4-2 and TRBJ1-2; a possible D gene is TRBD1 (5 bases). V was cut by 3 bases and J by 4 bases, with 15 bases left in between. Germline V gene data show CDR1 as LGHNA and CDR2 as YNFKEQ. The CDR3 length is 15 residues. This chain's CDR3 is CASSQGLTVPYGYTF. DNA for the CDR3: TGTGCCAGCAGCCAGGGACTAACAGTACCCTATGGCTACACCTTC.

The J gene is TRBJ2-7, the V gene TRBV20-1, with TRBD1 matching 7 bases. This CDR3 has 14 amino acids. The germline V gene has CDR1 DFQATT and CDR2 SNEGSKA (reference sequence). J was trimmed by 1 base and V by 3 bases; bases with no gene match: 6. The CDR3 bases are TGCAGTGCTAGTGGACAGGTCCTATCCTACGAGCAGTACTTC. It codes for CSASGQVLSYEQYF.

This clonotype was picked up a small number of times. CDR3 residues: CASSLSGSAQETQYF. The CDR3 coding sequence is TGTGCCAGCAGCCTTAGCGGGAGCGCACAAGAGACCCAGTACTTC. The rearrangement uses TRBV4-2 and TRBJ2-5; 9 bases fit TRBD2. CDR1 and CDR2 (germline): LGHNA, YNFKEQ. The CDR3 has 15 residues. Germline trimming cut 4 bases from V and 2 bases from J; bases unmatched to any gene: 5.

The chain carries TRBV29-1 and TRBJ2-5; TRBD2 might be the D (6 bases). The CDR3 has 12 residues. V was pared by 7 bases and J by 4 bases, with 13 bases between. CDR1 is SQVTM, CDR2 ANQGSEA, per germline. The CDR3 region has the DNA TGCAGCGGAGGGACTCGAATAGAGACCCAGTACTTC. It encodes CSGGTRIETQYF.

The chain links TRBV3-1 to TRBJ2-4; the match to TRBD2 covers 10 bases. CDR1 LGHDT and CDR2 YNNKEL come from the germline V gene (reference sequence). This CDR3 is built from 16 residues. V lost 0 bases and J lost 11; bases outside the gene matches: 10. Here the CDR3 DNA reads TGTGCCAGCAGCCAAGATCTAAGCGGGAGGGGTATGTTTCAGTACTTC. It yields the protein CASSQDLSGRGMFQYF. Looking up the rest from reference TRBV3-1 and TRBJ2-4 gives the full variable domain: DTAVSQTPKYLVTQMGNDKSIKCEQNLGHDTMYWYKQDSKKFLKIMFSYNNKELIINETVPNRFSPKSPDKAHLNLHINSLELGDSAVYFCASSQDLSGRGMFQYFGAGTRLSVL.

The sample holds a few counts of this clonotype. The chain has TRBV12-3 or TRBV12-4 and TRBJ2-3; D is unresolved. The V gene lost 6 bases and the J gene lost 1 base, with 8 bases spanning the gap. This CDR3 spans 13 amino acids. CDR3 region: CASSHRGTDTQYF. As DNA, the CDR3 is TGTGCCAGCAGCCATCGGGGCACAGATACGCAGTATTTT.

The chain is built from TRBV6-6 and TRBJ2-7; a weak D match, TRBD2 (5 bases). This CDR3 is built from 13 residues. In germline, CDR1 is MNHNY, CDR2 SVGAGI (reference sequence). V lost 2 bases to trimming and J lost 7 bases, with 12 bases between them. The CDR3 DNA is TGTGCCAGCAGTTACGGTATCCCGGGGGAGCAGTACGTC. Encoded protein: CASSYGIPGEQYV.

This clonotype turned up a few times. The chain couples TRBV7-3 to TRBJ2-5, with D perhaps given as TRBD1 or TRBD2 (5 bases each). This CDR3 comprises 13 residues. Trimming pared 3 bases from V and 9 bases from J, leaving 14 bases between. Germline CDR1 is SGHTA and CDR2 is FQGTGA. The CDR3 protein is CASSLGPVGAQYF. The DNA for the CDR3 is TGTGCCAGCAGCTTGGGGCCTGTGGGGGCCCAGTACTTC. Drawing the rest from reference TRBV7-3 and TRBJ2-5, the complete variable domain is GAGVSQTPSNKVTEKGKYVELRCDPISGHTALYWYRQSLGQGPEFLIYFQGTGAADDSGLPNDRFFAVRPEGSVSTLKIQRTERGDSAVYLCASSLGPVGAQYFGPGTRLLVL.

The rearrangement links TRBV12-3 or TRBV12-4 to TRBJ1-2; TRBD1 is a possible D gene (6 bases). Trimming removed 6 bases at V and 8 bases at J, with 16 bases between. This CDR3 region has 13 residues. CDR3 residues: CASRPAGAGGYTF. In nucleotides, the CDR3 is TGTGCCAGCAGGCCGGCAGGGGCAGGGGGCTACACCTTC.

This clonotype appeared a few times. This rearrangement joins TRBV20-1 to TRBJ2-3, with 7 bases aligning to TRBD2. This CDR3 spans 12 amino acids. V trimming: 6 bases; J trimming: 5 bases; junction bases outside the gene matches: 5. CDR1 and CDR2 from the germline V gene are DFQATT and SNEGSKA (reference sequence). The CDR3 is CSALAAGDTQYF. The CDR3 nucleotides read TGCAGTGCGCTAGCGGCGGGAGATACGCAGTATTTT.